This TCR beta chain was observed in a study of resident and recirculating memory T cells in vitiligo. Repertoires were generated with immunoSEQ multiplex PCR, while TCRdb's copy carries only in-frame clones and drops some. The data hold fewer than 85,000 clones, with roughly 94% observed a single time. No patient showed confetti depigmentation, a clinical sign of active disease. The source is a male donor with vitiligo. Sequencing input: blood.

The CDR3 spells CASSTRTGRNGYTF. The CDR3 region has the DNA TGTGCCAGCAGTACTCGGACAGGGAGGAATGGCTACACCTTC. The rearrangement uses TRBV27 and TRBJ1-2; 8 bases are shared with TRBD1. The junction had 8 bases not matched to a gene; V was cut back by 5 bases and J by 6 bases. Germline lookup yields CDR1 MNHEY and CDR2 SMNVEV (reference sequence). The CDR3 extends over 14 amino acids.